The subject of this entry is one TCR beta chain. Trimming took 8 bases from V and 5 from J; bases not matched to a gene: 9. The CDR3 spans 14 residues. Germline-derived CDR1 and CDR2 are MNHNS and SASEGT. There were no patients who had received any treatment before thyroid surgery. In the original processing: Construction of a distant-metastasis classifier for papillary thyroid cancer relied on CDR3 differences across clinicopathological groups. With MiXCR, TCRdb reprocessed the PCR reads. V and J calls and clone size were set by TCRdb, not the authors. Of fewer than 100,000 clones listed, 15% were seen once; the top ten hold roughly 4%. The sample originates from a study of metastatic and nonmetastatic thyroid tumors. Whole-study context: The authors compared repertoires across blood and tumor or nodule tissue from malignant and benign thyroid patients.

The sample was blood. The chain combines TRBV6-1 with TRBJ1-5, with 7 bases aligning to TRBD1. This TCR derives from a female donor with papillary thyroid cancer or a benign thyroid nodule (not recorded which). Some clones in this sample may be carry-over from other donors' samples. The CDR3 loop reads CASVWGTGDQPQHF. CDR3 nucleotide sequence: TGTGCCAGCGTTTGGGGAACAGGGGATCAGCCCCAGCATTTT.